The present entry profiles one TCR beta chain with its context. The antigen is not known. The data were taken from a study of blood T cells in healthy people across ages. Study-wide results and limits: It was held that the diversity estimates obtained from one million T cells were underestimates. Observed TCR beta diversity showed a strong correlation with the percentage of naive T cells as measured by flow cytometry. The study found more naive CD4+ cells and higher diversity in long-lived than aged donors.

For the second PCR, which ran for about 6 to 11 cycles, a sample-barcoded 5' primer and a J-beta primer mix were used. One entry per CDR3 protein results from TCRdb running MiXCR on the 5' RACE reads. The sample lists around 940,000 distinct CDR3 sequences; 45% to 60% were seen once. The CDR3 covers 14 residues. V was clipped by 5 bases and J by 5 bases, with 14 bases between them. Germline V CDR1 and CDR2: KGHDR, SFDVKD. This TCR was recovered from a woman aged 55 to 70 in good health. This sequence joins TRBV24-1 and TRBJ2-5; the D gene could be TRBD1 or TRBD2 (6 bases each). The sample consisted of blood. CDR3 sequence reads: CATSAQGTSETQYF. The CDR3 DNA is TGTGCCACCAGTGCCCAGGGGACTTCGGAGACCCAGTACTTC.